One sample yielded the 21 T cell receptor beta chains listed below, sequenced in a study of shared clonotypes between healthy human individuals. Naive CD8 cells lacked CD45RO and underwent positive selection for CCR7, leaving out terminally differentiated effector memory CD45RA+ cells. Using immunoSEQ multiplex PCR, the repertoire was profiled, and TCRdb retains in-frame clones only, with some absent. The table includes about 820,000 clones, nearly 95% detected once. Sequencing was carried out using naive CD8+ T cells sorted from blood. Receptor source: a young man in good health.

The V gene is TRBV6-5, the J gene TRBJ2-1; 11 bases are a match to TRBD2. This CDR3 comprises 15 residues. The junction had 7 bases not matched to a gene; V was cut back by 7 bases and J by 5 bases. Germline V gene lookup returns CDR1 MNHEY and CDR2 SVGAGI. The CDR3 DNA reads TGTGCCAGCACCCCACTAGCGGGAGTGGACAATGAGCAGTTCTTC. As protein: CASTPLAGVDNEQFF.

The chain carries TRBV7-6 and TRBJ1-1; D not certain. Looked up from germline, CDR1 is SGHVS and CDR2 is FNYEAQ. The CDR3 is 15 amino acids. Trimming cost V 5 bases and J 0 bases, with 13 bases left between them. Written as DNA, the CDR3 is TGTGCCAGCAGCCCCCTGGGGAACATGAACACTGAAGCTTTCTTT. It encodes CASSPLGNMNTEAFF. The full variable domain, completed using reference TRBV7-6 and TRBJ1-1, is GAGVSQSPRYKVTKRGQDVALRCDPISGHVSLYWYRQALGQGPEFLTYFNYEAQQDKSGLPNDRFSAERPEGSISTLTIQRTEQRDSAMYRCASSPLGNMNTEAFFGQGTRLTVV.

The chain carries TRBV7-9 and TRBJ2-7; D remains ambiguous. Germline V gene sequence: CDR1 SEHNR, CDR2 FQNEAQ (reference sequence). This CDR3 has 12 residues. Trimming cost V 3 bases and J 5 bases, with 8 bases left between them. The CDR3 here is CASSFSVDEQYF. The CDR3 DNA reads TGTGCCAGCAGCTTTTCAGTGGACGAGCAGTACTTC.

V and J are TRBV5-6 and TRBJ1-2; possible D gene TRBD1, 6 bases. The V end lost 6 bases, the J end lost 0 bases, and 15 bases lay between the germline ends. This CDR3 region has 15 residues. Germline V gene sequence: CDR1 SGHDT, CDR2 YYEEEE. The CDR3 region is CASNSGTRTNYGYTF. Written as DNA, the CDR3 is TGTGCCAGCAACTCAGGGACACGCACTAACTATGGCTACACCTTC. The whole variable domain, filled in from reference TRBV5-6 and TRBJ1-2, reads DAGVTQSPTHLIKTRGQQVTLRCSPKSGHDTVSWYQQALGQGPQFIFQYYEEEERQRGNFPDRFSGHQFPNYSSELNVNALLLGDSALYLCASNSGTRTNYGYTFGSGTRLTVV.

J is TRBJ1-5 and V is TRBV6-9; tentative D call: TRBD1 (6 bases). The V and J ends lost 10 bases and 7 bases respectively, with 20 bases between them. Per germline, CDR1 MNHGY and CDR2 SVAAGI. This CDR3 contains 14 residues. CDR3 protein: CANSRWDKCQPQHF. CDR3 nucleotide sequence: TGTGCCAACTCGAGGTGGGACAAATGCCAGCCCCAGCATTTT.

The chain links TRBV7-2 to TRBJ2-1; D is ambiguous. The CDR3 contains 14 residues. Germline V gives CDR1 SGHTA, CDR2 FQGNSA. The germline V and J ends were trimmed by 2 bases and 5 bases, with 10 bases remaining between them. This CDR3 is CASSLFTEDNEQFF. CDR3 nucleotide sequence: TGTGCCAGCAGCTTATTCACTGAAGACAATGAGCAGTTCTTC.

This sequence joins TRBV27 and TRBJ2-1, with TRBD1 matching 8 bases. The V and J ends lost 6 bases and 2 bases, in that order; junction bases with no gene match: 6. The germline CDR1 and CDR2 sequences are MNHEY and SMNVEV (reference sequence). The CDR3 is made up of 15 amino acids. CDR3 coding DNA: TGTGCCAGCAGACCTGGACAGGGCCCCTACAATGAGCAGTTCTTC. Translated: CASRPGQGPYNEQFF.

CDR3: CASTPLPVQTYGYTF. CDR3 DNA: TGTGCCAGCACTCCACTCCCGGTCCAGACCTATGGCTACACCTTC. The chain uses TRBV6-5 and TRBJ1-2, with D uncertain. Germline CDR1 MNHEY, CDR2 SVGAGI. V was pared by 7 bases and J by 4 bases, with 19 bases between. The CDR3 has 15 residues.

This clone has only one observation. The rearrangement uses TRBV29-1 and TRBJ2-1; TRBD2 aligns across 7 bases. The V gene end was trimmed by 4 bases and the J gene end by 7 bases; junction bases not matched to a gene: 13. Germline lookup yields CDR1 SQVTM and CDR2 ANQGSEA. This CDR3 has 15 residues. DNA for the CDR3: TGCAGCGTTGCGGACTGGACTAGTAGTGCAAATGAGCAGTTCTTC. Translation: CSVADWTSSANEQFF.

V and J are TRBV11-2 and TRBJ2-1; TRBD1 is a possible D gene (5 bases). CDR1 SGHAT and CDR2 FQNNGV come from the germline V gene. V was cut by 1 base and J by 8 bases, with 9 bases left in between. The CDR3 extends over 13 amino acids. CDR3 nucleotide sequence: TGTGCCAGCAGCTTAGGACAGTCCCATGAGCAGTTCTTC. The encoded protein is CASSLGQSHEQFF.

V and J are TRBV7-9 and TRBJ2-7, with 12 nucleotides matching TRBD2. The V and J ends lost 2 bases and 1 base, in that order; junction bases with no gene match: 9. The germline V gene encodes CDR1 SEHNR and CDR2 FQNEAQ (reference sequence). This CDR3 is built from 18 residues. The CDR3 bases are TGTGCCAGCAGCTTACCCTCTCGACTAGCGGGAGTTTCCTACGAGCAGTACTTC. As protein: CASSLPSRLAGVSYEQYF.

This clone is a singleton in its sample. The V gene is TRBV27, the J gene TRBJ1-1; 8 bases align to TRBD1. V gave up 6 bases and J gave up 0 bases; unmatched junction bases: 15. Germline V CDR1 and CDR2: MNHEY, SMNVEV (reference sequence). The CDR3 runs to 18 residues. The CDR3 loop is CASRSLRTGWTMNTEAFF. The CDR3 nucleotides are TGTGCCAGCAGGAGTTTGCGGACAGGGTGGACTATGAACACTGAAGCTTTCTTT.

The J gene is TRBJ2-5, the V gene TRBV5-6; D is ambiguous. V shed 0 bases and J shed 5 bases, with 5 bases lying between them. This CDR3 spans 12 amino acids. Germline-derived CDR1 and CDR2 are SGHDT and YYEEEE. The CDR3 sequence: CASSLASETQYF. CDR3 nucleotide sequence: TGTGCCAGCAGCTTGGCATCGGAGACCCAGTACTTC. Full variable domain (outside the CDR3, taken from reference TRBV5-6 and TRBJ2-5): DAGVTQSPTHLIKTRGQQVTLRCSPKSGHDTVSWYQQALGQGPQFIFQYYEEEERQRGNFPDRFSGHQFPNYSSELNVNALLLGDSALYLCASSLASETQYFGPGTRLLVL.

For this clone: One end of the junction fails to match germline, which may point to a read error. The CDR3 sequence: CASSVSRDRGLGGYTF. CDR3 bases: TGTGCCAGCAGTGTATCCCGTGACAGGGGGCTAGGTGGCTACACCTTC. The rearrangement joins TRBV27 to TRBJ1-2, with 10 positions matching TRBD1. The CDR3 is 16 residues long. The V gene's germline CDR1 is MNHEY and CDR2 SMNVEV (reference sequence).

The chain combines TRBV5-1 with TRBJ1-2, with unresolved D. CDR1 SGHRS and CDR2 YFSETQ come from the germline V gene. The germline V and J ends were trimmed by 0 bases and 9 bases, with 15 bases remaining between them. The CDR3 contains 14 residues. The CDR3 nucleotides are TGCGCCAGCAGCTTGGGGGCCCTAGGAATGAGCTACACCTTC. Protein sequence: CASSLGALGMSYTF. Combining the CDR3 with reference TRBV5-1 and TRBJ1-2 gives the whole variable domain KAGVTQTPRYLIKTRGQQVTLSCSPISGHRSVSWYQQTPGQGLQFLFEYFSETQRNKGNFPGRFSGRQFSNSRSEMNVSTLELGDSALYLCASSLGALGMSYTFGSGTRLTVV.

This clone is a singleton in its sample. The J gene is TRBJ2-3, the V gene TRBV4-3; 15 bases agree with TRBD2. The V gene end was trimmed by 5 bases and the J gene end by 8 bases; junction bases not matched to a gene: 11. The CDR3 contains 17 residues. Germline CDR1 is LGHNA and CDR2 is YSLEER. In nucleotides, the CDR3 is TGCGCCAGCAGCGAAAATTCCGGGACTAGCGGGAGGATTACGCAGTATTTT. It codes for CASSENSGTSGRITQYF.

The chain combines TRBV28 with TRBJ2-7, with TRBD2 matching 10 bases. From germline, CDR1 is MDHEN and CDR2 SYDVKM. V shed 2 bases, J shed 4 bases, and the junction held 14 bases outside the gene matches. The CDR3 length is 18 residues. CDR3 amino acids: CASSLPPSRAGGRYEQYF. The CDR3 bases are TGTGCCAGCAGTTTACCCCCCTCCCGAGCGGGAGGGAGATACGAGCAGTACTTC.

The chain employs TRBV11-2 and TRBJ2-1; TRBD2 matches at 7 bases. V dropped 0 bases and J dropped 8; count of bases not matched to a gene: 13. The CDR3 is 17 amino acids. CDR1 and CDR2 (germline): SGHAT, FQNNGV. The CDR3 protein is CASSLEWAGEGLYEQFF. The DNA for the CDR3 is TGTGCCAGCAGCTTAGAATGGGCGGGGGAGGGCCTTTATGAGCAGTTCTTC. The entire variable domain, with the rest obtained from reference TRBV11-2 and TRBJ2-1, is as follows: EAGVAQSPRYKIIEKRQSVAFWCNPISGHATLYWYQQILGQGPKLLIQFQNNGVVDDSQLPKDRFSAERLKGVDSTLKIQPAKLEDSAVYLCASSLEWAGEGLYEQFFGPGTRLTVL.

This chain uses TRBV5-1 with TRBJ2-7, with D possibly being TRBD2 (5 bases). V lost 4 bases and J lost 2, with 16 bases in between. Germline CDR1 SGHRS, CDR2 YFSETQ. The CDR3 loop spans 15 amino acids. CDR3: CASSPMEATPYEQYF. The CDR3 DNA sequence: TGCGCCAGCAGCCCCATGGAGGCTACCCCCTACGAGCAGTACTTC.

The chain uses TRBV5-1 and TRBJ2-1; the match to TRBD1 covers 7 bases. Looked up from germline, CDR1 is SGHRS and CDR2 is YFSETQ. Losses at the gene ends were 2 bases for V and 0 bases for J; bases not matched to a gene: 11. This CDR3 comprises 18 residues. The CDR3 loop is CASSFPKIQGLSYNEQFF. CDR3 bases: TGCGCCAGCAGCTTCCCCAAAATACAGGGGCTCTCCTACAATGAGCAGTTCTTC.

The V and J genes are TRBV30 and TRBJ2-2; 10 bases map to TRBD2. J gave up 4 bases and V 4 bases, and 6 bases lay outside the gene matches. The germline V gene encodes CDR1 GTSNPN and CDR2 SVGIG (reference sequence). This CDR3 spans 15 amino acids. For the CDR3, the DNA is TGTGCCTGGACTGGGGCTAGCGGGAGCACCGGGGAGCTGTTTTTT. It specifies CAWTGASGSTGELFF.